The 8 T cell receptor beta chains given below trace back to one sample, sequenced in a study of OX40 agonist ivuxolimab in advanced cancers. TCRdb's copy holds only in-frame clones and misses some; the assay was immunoSEQ multiplex PCR. Of about 94,000 clones detected, around 90% appear once; the ten largest clones hold under 0.35%. The input for sequencing was CD4+ or CD8+ T cells sorted from blood, taken in a trial of the OX40 agonist ivuxolimab. These receptors were taken from an adult with an advanced solid tumor such as melanoma, head and neck, liver or kidney cancer.

CDR3 region: CASSLGIAGQSSYNEQFF. CDR3 in DNA: TGCGCCAGCAGCCTGGGGATAGCGGGCCAGAGCTCCTACAATGAGCAGTTCTTC. The genes are TRBV5-1 and TRBJ2-1; TRBD2 agrees at 7 bases. Trimming removed 4 bases from V and 0 bases from J; junction bases left unmatched: 13. Looked up from germline, CDR1 is SGHRS and CDR2 is YFSETQ. This CDR3 has 18 amino acids.

In DNA form, the CDR3 reads TGTGCCTGGAGTGAATCCGGGGAACTGTTTTTT. It encodes CAWSESGELFF. The J gene is TRBJ1-4, the V gene TRBV30; no clear D gene. The CDR3 spans 11 residues. CDR1 and CDR2 from the germline V gene are GTSNPN and SVGIG (reference sequence). Trimming stripped 1 base from V and 12 bases from J, with 9 bases between.

The gene calls are TRBV29-1 and TRBJ2-3, with D possibly being TRBD2 (6 bases). The V end was cut by 4 bases, the J end by 5 bases, with 16 bases between. This CDR3 is built from 14 residues. Per germline, CDR1 SQVTM and CDR2 ANQGSEA. DNA of the CDR3: TGCAGCGTTGGGGGCAGGGCCGGGGGAGATACGCAGTATTTT. It is translated as CSVGGRAGGDTQYF.

The chain has TRBV5-1 and TRBJ2-1; D is possibly TRBD1 or TRBD2 (6 bases each). Trimming left V 0 bases short and J 1 base short, with 11 bases between. The CDR3 has 16 amino acids. The germline CDR1 and CDR2 sequences are SGHRS and YFSETQ. The CDR3 reads CASSLAGGPSYNEQFF. Written as DNA, the CDR3 is TGCGCCAGCAGCTTGGCCGGGGGCCCTTCCTACAATGAGCAGTTCTTC.

The genes are TRBV7-2 and TRBJ1-2; D gene uncertain. V shed 1 base and J shed 0 bases, with 12 bases lying between them. This CDR3 is built from 16 residues. Germline lookup yields CDR1 SGHTA and CDR2 FQGNSA. This CDR3 is CASSLGVAAANYGYTF. The CDR3 DNA reads TGTGCCAGCAGCTTAGGGGTAGCAGCTGCTAACTATGGCTACACCTTC.

The chain is built from TRBV9 and TRBJ2-1; no clear D. This CDR3 has 13 amino acids. V was clipped by 1 base and J by 8 bases, with 10 bases between them. Germline V gene data show CDR1 as SGDLS and CDR2 as YYNGEE. The CDR3 protein is CASSVRGVDEQFF. The CDR3, as DNA: TGTGCCAGCAGCGTAAGAGGAGTGGATGAGCAGTTCTTC.

This sequence joins TRBV5-4 and TRBJ2-2, with D possibly matching TRBD1 (5 bases). Germline CDR1 SGHNT, CDR2 YYREEE (reference sequence). CDR3 length: 15 amino acids. Between the trimmed V and J ends, which lost 4 bases and 2 bases, there was a span of 12 bases. The CDR3 reads CASSPPGPNTGELFF. The CDR3 region has the DNA TGTGCCAGCAGCCCTCCAGGGCCTAACACCGGGGAGCTGTTTTTT.

CDR3 sequence: CSATVGDTQYF. The CDR3 DNA reads TGCAGTGCTACGGTAGGGGATACGCAGTATTTT. This chain uses TRBV20-1 with TRBJ2-3; no reliable D call. Between the trimmed V and J ends, which lost 4 bases and 6 bases, there was a span of 8 bases. Germline V CDR1 and CDR2: DFQATT, SNEGSKA (reference sequence). The CDR3 has 11 amino acids.